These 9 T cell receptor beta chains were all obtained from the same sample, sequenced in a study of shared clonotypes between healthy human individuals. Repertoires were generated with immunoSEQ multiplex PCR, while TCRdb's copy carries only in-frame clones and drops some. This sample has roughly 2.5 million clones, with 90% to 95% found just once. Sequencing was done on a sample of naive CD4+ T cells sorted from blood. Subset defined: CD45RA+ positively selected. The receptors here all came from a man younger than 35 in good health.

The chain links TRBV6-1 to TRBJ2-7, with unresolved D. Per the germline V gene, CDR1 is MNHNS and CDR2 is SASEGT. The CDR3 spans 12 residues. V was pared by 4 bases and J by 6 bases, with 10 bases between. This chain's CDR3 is CASSVWLGEQYF. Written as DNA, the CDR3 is TGTGCCAGCAGTGTTTGGTTGGGCGAGCAGTACTTC.

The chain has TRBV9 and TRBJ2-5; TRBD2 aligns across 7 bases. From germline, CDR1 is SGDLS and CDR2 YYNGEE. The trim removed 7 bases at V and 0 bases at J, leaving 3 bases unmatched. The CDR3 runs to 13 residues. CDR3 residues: CASAAGDQETQYF. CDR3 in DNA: TGTGCCAGCGCGGCGGGGGACCAAGAGACCCAGTACTTC.

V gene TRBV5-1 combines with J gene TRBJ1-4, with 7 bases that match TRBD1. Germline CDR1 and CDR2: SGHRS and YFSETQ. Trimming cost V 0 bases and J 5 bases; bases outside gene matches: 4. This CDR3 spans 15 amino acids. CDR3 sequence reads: CASSLESGGNEKLFF. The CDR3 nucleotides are TGCGCCAGCAGCTTGGAGTCAGGGGGGAATGAAAAACTGTTTTTT.

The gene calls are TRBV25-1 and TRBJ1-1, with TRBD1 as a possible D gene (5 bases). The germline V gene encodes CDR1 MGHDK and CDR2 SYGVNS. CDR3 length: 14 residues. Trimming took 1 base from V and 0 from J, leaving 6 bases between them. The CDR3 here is CASSEWDLNTEAFF. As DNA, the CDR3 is TGTGCCAGCAGTGAATGGGACTTGAACACTGAAGCTTTCTTT.

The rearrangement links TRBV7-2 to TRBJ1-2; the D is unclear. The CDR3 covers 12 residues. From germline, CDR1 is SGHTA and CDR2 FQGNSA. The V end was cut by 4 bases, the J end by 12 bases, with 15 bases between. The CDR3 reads CASSSGSGTDTF. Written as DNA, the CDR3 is TGTGCCAGCAGCTCCGGGTCGGGAACGGACACCTTC.

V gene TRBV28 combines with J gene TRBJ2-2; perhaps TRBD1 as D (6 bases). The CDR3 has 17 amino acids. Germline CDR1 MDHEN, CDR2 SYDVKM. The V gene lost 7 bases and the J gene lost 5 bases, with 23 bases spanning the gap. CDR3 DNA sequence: TGTGCCAGCATACCCACCCGGGACACCATGGGGACCGGGGAGCTGTTTTTT. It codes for CASIPTRDTMGTGELFF.

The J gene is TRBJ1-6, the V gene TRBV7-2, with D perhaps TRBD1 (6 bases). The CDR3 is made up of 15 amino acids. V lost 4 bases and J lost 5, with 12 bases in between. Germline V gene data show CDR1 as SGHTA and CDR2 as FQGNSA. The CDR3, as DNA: TGTGCCAGCAGCTCCTACAGGGTTGATAATTCACCCCTCCACTTT. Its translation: CASSSYRVDNSPLHF. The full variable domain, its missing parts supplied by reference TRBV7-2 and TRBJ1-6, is GAGVSQSPSNKVTEKGKDVELRCDPISGHTALYWYRQSLGQGLEFLIYFQGNSAPDKSGLPSDRFSAERTGGSVSTLTIQRTQQEDSAVYLCASSSYRVDNSPLHFGNGTRLTVT.

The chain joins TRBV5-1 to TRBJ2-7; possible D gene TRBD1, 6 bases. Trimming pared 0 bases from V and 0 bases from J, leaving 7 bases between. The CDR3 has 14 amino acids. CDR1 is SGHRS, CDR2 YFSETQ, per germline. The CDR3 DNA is TGCGCCAGCAGCTTGGCCAGGGGCTCCTACGAGCAGTACTTC. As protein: CASSLARGSYEQYF.

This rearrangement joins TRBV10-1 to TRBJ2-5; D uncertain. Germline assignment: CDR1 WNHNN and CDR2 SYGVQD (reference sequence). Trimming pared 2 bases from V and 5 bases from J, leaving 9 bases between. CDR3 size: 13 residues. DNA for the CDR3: TGCGCCAGCAGTGAGAATCTGAGGGAGACCCAGTACTTC. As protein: CASSENLRETQYF.